A selection of T cell receptor beta chains follows, all from one sample in a study of cytomegalovirus exposure and HLA in healthy donors. Method: immunoSEQ multiplex PCR; TCRdb's copy keeps in-frame clones and lacks some. Here the sample spans approximately 180,000 clones, over 70% being singletons. The sequenced sample was PBMCs. Every receptor here comes from a woman in her twenties or thirties in good health and CMV-seronegative. Both conserved end residues are part of each CDR3. Each record gives: V gene, clone size, J gene, D gene, CDR3 DNA, CDR3 protein. The D gene is left open where the match is weak. A clone size is listed for some rows: how often the clone was seen (once, few, many), or a class if it is expanded.

V: TRBV19; size: -; J: TRBJ1-1; D: TRBD1; DNA: TGTGCCAGTAGTTCAACAGGGGACCCGAACACTGAAGCTTTCTTT; CDR3: CASSSTGDPNTEAFF
V: TRBV18; size: -; J: TRBJ2-7; D: TRBD1; DNA: TGTGCCAGCTCATCGACCGGGACAGCCTCCTACGAGCAGTACTTC; CDR3: CASSSTGTASYEQYF
V: TRBV19; size: -; J: TRBJ1-2; D: TRBD1; DNA: TGTGCCAGTAGTACGACCCGGACAGGGACTAACTATGGCTACACCTTC; CDR3: CASSTTRTGTNYGYTF
V: TRBV25-1; size: -; J: TRBJ1-2; D: -; DNA: TGTGCCAGCAGTGTGTCACAGGGTCCCGGTGGCTACACCTTC; CDR3: CASSVSQGPGGYTF
V: TRBV7-9; size: -; J: TRBJ1-1; D: -; DNA: TGTGCCAGCAGCCTCCGGTCGGAAGCTTTCTTT; CDR3: CASSLRSEAFF
V: TRBV28; size: -; J: TRBJ1-6; D: -; DNA: TGTGCCAGCAGGATTAGACAGGCAAATTCACCCCTCCACTTT; CDR3: CASRIRQANSPLHF
V: TRBV10-3; size: -; J: TRBJ2-7; D: TRBD2; DNA: TGTGCCATCAGTGACAACGGACTAGCGGGAGACGAGCAGTACTTC; CDR3: CAISDNGLAGDEQYF
V: TRBV6-5; size: few; J: TRBJ2-1; D: -; DNA: TGTGCCAGCAGTTACTCGAGAGGTTACAATGAGCAGTTCTTC; CDR3: CASSYSRGYNEQFF
V: TRBV11-2; size: -; J: TRBJ2-1; D: TRBD1; DNA: TGTGCCAGCAGGCCTATTACAGGGGGACCTGTCAATGAGCAGTTCTTC; CDR3: CASRPITGGPVNEQFF
V: TRBV30; size: few; J: TRBJ1-5; D: TRBD1; DNA: TGTGCCTGGAGGGGGGGCGGGACAGATAGCAATCAGCCCCAGCATTTT; CDR3: CAWRGGGTDSNQPQHF
V: TRBV6-5; size: -; J: TRBJ2-7; D: TRBD2; DNA: TGTGCCAGCAGCAGACTAGCGGGGGGGGCCGAGCAGTACTTC; CDR3: CASSRLAGGAEQYF
V: TRBV18; size: -; J: TRBJ2-1; D: -; DNA: TGTGCCAGCTCACCACCGGGCGGGGGCGCTTACAATGAGCAGTTCTTC; CDR3: CASSPPGGGAYNEQFF
V: TRBV18; size: -; J: TRBJ2-5; D: -; DNA: TGTGCCAGCTCACCTTCAGCAGGGGATTTGGAGACCCAGTACTTC; CDR3: CASSPSAGDLETQYF
V: TRBV6-1; size: -; J: TRBJ2-2; D: TRBD2; DNA: TGTGCCAGCCAACTAGCGGGAGGCGTAACCGGGGAGCTGTTTTTT; CDR3: CASQLAGGVTGELFF
V: TRBV10-1; size: -; J: TRBJ2-4; D: TRBD1; DNA: TGCGCCAGCATCGAGGACAGGGGGCTCTTGTATAACAGTCAGTACTTC; CDR3: CASIEDRGLLYNSQYF
V: TRBV11-2; size: -; J: TRBJ2-5; D: -; DNA: TGTGCCAGCAGCAGAACCGGGACACCGCAAGAGACCCAGTACTTC; CDR3: CASSRTGTPQETQYF
V: TRBV9; size: -; J: TRBJ1-1; D: TRBD1; DNA: TGTGCCAGCAGCGGCCACAGGGGGCACACTGAAGCTTTCTTT; CDR3: CASSGHRGHTEAFF